This T cell receptor beta chain was profiled in a study of shared clonotypes between healthy human individuals. The germline gives CDR1 LNHDA, CDR2 SQIVND (reference sequence). J gave up 8 bases and V 7 bases, and 14 bases lay outside the gene matches. The CDR3 spans 15 residues. The study, taken as a whole, reports: Clonotypes shared by all four donors outscored non-shared clonotypes in generation probability. Despite large depth, sorted-subset datasets appeared incompletely sequenced.

The table lists this clone with a count of one. Its matching antigen is unknown. Assay: immunoSEQ multiplex PCR; the TCRdb copy retains only in-frame clones and omits some. Here the sample spans 2 million or so clones, over 85% being singletons. The chain combines TRBV19 with TRBJ2-4; 7 positions agree with TRBD1. Sequences were obtained from naive CD4+ T cells sorted from blood. The subset is: CD45RA+ positively selected. This receptor was obtained from a man aged 18-30 years in good health. The CDR3 loop reads CASTTPPDRVDIQYF. CDR3 in DNA: TGTGCCAGTACTACCCCCCCCGACAGGGTGGACATTCAGTACTTC.